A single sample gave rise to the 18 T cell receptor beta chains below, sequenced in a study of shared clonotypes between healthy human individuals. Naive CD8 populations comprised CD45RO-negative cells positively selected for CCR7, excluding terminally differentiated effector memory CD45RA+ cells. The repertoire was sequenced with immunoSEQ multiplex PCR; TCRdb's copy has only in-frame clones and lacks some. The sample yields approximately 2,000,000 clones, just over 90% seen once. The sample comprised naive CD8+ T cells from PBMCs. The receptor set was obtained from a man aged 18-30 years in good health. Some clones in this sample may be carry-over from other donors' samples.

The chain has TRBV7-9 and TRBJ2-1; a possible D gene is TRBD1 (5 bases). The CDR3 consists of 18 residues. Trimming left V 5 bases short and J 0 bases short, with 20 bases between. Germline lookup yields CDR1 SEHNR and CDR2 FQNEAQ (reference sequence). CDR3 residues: CASSPPTGPKSSYNEQFF. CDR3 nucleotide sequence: TGTGCCAGCAGCCCCCCAACAGGCCCGAAAAGCTCCTACAATGAGCAGTTCTTC.

CDR3 protein: CASSAPGGSRTDTQYF. The CDR3 DNA reads TGTGCCAGCAGCGCTCCAGGGGGCAGCCGCACAGATACGCAGTATTTT. V and J are TRBV7-9 and TRBJ2-3; TRBD1 matches at 8 bases. Germline CDR1 SEHNR, CDR2 FQNEAQ (reference sequence). The CDR3 consists of 16 residues. Germline trimming cut 5 bases from V and 1 base from J; bases unmatched to any gene: 8.

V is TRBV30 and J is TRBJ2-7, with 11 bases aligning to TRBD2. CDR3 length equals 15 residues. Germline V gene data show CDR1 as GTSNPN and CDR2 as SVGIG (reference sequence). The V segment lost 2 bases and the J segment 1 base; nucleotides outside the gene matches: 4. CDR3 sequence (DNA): TGTGCCTGGAGTACCGGGACTAGCGGTTCCTACGAGCAGTACTTC. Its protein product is CAWSTGTSGSYEQYF.

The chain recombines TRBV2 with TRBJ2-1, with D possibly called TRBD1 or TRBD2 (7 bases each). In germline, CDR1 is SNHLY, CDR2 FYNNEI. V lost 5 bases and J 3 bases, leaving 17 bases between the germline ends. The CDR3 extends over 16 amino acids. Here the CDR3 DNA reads TGTGCCAGCAGTTACTCAGGGGGGGTCGGCTACAATGAGCAGTTCTTC. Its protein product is CASSYSGGVGYNEQFF.

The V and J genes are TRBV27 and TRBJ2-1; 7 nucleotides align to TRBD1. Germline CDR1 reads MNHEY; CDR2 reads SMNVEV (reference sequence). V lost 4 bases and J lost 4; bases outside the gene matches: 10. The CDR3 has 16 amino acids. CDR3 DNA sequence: TGTGCCAGCAGTTGGTCACAGGGGCCGGTTTACAATGAGCAGTTCTTC. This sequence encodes CASSWSQGPVYNEQFF.

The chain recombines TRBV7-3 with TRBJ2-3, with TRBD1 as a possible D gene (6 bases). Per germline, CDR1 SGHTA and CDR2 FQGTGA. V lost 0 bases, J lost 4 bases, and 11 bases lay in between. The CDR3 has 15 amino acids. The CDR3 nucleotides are TGTGCCAGCAGCTTAACGGGGGCCCTAGCAGATACGCAGTATTTT. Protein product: CASSLTGALADTQYF.

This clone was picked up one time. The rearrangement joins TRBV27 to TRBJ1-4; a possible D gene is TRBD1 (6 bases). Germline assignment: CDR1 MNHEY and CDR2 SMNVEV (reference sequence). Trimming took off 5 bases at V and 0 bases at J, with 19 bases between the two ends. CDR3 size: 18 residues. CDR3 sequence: CASSPTGKRLATNEKLFF. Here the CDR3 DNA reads TGTGCCAGCAGTCCAACAGGGAAACGACTCGCAACTAATGAAAAACTGTTTTTT.

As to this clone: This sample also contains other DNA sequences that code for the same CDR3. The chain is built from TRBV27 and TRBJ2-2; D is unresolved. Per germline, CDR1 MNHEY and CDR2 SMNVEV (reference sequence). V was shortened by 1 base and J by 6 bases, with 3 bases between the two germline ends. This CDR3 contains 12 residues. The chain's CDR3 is CASSLLSGELFF. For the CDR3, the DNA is TGTGCCAGCAGTTTATTGTCCGGGGAGCTGTTTTTT.

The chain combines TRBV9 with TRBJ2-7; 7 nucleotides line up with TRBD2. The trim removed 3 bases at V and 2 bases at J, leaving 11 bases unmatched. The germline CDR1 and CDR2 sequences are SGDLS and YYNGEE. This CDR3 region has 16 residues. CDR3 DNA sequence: TGTGCCAGCAGCGCCGGGGGGACGGATCCCACCTACGAGCAGTACTTC. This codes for CASSAGGTDPTYEQYF.

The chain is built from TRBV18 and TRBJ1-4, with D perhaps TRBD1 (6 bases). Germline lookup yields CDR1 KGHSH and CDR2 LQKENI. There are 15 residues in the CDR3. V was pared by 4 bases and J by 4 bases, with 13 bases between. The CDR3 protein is CASSRGQDYNEKLFF. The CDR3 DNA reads TGTGCCAGCTCACGGGGACAAGATTATAATGAAAAACTGTTTTTT.

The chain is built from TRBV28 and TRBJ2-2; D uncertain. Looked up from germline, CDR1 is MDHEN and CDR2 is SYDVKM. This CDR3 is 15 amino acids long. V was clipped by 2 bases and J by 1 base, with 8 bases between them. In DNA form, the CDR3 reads TGTGCCAGCAGTTTAGGTGGAGAGAACACCGGGGAGCTGTTTTTT. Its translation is CASSLGGENTGELFF.

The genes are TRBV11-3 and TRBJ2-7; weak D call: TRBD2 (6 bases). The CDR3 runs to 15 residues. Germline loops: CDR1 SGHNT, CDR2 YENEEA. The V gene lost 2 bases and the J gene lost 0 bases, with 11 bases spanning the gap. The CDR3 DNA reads TGTGCCAGCAGCTTACATAGCGGTCCCTCCTACGAGCAGTACTTC. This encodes CASSLHSGPSYEQYF.

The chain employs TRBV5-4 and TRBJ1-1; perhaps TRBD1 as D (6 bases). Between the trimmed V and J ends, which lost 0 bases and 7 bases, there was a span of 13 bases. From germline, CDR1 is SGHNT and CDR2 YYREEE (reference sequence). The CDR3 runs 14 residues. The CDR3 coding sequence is TGTGCCAGCAGCTTGGACAGGGTCCTAAATGAAGCTTTCTTT. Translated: CASSLDRVLNEAFF.

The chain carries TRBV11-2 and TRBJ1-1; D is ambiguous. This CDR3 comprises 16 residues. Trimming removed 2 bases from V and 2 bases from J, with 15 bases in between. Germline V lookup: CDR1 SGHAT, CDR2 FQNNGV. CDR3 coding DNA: TGTGCCAGCAGCTTATGGAGCTTTGGAGAAAACACTGAAGCTTTCTTT. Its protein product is CASSLWSFGENTEAFF. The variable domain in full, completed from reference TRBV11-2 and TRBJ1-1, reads EAGVAQSPRYKIIEKRQSVAFWCNPISGHATLYWYQQILGQGPKLLIQFQNNGVVDDSQLPKDRFSAERLKGVDSTLKIQPAKLEDSAVYLCASSLWSFGENTEAFFGQGTRLTVV.

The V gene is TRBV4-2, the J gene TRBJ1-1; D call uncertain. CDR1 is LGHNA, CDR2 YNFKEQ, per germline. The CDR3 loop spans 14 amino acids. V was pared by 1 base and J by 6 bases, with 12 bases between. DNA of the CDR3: TGTGCCAGCAGCCAAGCGTTGAAGTACTCTGAAGCTTTCTTT. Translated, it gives CASSQALKYSEAFF.

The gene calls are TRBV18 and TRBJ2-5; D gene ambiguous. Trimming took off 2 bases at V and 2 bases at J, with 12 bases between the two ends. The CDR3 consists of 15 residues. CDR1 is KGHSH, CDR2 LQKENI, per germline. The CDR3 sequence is CASSPGYGIQETQYF. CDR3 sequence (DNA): TGTGCCAGCTCACCAGGGTATGGGATACAAGAGACCCAGTACTTC.

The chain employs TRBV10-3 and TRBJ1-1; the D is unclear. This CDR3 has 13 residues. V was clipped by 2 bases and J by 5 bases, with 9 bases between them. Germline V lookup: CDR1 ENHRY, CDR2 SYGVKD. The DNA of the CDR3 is TGTGCCATCAGTGAGAGAAAGGATACTGAAGCTTTCTTT. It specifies CAISERKDTEAFF.

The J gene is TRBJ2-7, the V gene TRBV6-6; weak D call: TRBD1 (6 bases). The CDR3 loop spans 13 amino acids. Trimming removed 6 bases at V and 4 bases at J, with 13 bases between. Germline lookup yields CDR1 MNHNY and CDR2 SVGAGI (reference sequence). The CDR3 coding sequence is TGTGCCAGCAGCGGGACATTATATTACGAGCAGTACTTC. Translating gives CASSGTLYYEQYF.